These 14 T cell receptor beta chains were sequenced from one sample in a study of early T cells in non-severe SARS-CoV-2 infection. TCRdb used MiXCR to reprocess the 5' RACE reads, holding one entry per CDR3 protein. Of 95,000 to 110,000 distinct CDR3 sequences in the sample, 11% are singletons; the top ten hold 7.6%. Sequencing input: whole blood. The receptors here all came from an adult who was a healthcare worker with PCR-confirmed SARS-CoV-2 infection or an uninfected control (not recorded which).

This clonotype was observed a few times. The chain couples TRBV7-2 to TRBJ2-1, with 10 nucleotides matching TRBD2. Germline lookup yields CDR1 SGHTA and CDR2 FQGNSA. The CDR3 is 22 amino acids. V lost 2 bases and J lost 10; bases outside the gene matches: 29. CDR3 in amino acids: CASSLRRTGLATQRGRGPEQFF. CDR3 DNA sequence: TGTGCCAGCAGCTTAAGGCGCACGGGACTAGCGACCCAAAGGGGCCGAGGGCCCGAGCAGTTCTTC.

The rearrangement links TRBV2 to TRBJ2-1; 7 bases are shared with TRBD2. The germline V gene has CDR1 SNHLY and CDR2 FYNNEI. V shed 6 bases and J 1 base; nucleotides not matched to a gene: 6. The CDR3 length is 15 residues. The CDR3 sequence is CASRAGEASYNEQFF. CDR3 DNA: TGTGCCAGCAGGGCGGGAGAAGCGTCCTACAATGAGCAGTTCTTC.

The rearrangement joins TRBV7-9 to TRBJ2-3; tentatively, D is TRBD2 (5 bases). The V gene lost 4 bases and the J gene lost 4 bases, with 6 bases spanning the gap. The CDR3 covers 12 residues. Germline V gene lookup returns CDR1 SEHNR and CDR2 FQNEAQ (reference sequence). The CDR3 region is CASSSGADTQYF. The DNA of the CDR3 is TGTGCCAGCAGCTCCGGGGCAGATACGCAGTATTTT.

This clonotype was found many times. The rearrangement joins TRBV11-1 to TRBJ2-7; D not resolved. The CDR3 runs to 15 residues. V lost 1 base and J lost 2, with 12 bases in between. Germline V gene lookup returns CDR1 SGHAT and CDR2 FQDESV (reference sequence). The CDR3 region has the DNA TGTGCCAGCAGCTTAGACCTCGACGCCGCCTACGAGCAGTACTTC. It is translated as CASSLDLDAAYEQYF.

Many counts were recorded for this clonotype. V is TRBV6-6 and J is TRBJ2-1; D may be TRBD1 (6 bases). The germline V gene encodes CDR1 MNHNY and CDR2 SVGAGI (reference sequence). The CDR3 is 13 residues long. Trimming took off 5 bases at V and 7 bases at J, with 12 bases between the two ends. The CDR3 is CASSQTGRNEQFF. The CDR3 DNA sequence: TGTGCCAGCAGTCAGACAGGACGAAATGAGCAGTTCTTC.

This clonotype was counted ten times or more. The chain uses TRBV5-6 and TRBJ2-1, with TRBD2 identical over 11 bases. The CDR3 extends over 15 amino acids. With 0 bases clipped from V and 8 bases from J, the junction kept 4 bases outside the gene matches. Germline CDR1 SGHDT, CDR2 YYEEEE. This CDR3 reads CASSLELAGVHEQFF. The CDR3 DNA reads TGTGCCAGCAGCTTGGAACTAGCGGGAGTCCATGAGCAGTTCTTC.

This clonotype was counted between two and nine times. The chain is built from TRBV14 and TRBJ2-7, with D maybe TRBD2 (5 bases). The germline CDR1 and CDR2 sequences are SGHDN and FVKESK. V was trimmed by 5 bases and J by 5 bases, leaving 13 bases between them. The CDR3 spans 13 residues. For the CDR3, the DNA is TGTGCCAGCAGCTTCGACTGGCGGGACGAGCAGTACTTC. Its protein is CASSFDWRDEQYF.

The CDR3, as DNA: TGTGCCAGCAGCCTCCAGGGCGGTGGCTACACCTTC. It yields the protein CASSLQGGGYTF. The genes are TRBV7-9 and TRBJ1-2, with D maybe TRBD1 (5 bases). Germline V gene sequence: CDR1 SEHNR, CDR2 FQNEAQ (reference sequence). The CDR3 totals 12 residues. Trimming removed 5 bases from V and 7 bases from J, with 11 bases in between.

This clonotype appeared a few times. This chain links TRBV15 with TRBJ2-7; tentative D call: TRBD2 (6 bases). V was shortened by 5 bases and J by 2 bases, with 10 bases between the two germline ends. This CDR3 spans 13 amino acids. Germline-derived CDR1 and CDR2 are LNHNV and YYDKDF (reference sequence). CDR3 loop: CATSRGIPYEQYF. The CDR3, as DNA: TGTGCCACCAGCCGCGGGATACCCTACGAGCAGTACTTC.

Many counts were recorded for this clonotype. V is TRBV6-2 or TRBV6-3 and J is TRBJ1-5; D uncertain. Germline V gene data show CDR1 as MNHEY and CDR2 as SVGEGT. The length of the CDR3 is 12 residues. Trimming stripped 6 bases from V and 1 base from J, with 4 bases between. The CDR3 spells CASRDSNQPQHF. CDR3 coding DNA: TGTGCCAGCAGGGACAGCAATCAGCCCCAGCATTTT.

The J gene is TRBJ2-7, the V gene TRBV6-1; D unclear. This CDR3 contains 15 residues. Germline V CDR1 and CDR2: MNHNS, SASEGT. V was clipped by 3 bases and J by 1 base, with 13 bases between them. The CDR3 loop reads CASSEPETLSYEQYF. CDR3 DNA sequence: TGTGCCAGCAGTGAGCCTGAAACACTTTCCTACGAGCAGTACTTC.

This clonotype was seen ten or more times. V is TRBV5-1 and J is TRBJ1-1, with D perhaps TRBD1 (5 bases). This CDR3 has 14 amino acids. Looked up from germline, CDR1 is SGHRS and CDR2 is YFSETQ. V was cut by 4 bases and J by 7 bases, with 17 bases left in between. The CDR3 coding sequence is TGCGCCAGCAGCCTGGGAAGGGGACCCCTTGAAGCTTTCTTT. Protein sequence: CASSLGRGPLEAFF.

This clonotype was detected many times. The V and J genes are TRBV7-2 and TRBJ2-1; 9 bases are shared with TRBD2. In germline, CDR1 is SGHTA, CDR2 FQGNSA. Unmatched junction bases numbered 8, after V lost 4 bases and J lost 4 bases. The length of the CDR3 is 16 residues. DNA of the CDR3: TGTGCCAGCAGCTCAGGGCGGGGGGGACATTACAATGAGCAGTTCTTC. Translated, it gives CASSSGRGGHYNEQFF.

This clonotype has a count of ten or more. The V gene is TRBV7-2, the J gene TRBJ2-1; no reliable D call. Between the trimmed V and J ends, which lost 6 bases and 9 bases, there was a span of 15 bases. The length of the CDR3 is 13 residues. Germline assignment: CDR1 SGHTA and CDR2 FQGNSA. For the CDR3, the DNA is TGTGCCAGCAGGCGTACGCGAGTTGGTGAGCAGTTCTTC. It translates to CASRRTRVGEQFF.